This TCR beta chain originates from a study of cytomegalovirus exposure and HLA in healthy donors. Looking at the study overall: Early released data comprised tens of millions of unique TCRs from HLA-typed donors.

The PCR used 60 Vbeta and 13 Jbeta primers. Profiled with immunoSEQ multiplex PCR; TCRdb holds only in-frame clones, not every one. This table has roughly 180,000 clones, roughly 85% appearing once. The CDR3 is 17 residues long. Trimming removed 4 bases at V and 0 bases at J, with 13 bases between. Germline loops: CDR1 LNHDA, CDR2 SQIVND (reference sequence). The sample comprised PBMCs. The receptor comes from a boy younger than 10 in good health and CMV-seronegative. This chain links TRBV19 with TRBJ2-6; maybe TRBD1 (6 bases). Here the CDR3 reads CASSRWTDRSGANVLTF. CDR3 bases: TGTGCCAGTAGTAGATGGACAGACCGCTCTGGGGCCAACGTCCTGACTTTC.